Included here is one T cell receptor beta chain sequence, with context. This clone's antigen is unknown. There are no base qualities to consult, and no much larger clone falls within one base. Including cysteine and phenylalanine, the CDR3 has 16 amino acids. Just the 48-base CDR3 DNA is kept, in frame starting at base 1. Based on the germline V gene, the CDR1 and CDR2 sequences are SGHDN and FVKESK. After removal of 5 bases from V and 5 bases from J, the junction retains 13 bases not matched to a gene. The TCR beta CDR3 regions were amplified from the RNA transcripts. For the first round of RT-PCR on the TCR CDR3, the HTBI primer set was used together with the Qiagen OneStep RT-PCR kit. Libraries were constructed in a second round of multiplex PCR, after which size selection and purification were carried out. Paired-end sequencing of the libraries was performed with 100 bp reads on an Illumina HiSeq2000. In the paper's pipeline: SOAPnuke was used to process the raw data, throwing out any read that contained adapters or uncalled bases, had a mean Phred below 15, or lacked an exact constant-primer or identifier match. COPE v1.2.5 was used to merge high-quality paired reads, and clonotypes were defined as unique nucleotide sequences. Clonotypes were aligned to IMGT TRBV, TRBD and TRBJ reference segments using MiTCR v1.1. The analysis included only V-J combinations with a frequency above 0.0001, which together covered 99% to 99.2% of the repertoires. The TCS score was defined as the ratio of F50 (clonal expansion) to E x V (chaos), calculated using BLOSUM62-based TCRdist between CDR3 peptides within each V-J. Welch's t-statistics and random forest reduced around 510 V-J features to 13, which were used in a naive Bayes classifier (R e1071). TCRdb reworked the public reads: Q25 trimming with fastp, MiXCR clone assembly, productive beta chains retained. A single entry per CDR3 protein holds the most common genes and DNA from its merged rows. The authors' filters were not applied to this entry. This sample has around 420,000 distinct CDR3 sequences in its table, and roughly 14% of those were observed once. The leading ten clones occupy 13% to 15% of the sample.

These data come from a study of T cells in Graves' hyperthyroidism and ophthalmopathy (dated by TCRdb to between 2018 and 2020). General notes on the study: Peripheral blood was sampled at the time of initial diagnosis, prior to any treatment. The 100 discovery patients were randomly split 7:3 into training and test sets. A discovery cohort of approximately 100 patients, roughly 43 with Graves' ophthalmopathy and 55 to 65 with stable Graves' hyperthyroidism, was used to find distinguishing TCR V-J signatures. Following sampling, methimazole starting at 30 mg daily was given to hyperthyroidism patients, and high-dose intravenous methylprednisolone was given to ophthalmopathy patients. According to the paper, TCR Vbeta CDR3 sequencing was carried out on approximately 140 peripheral blood samples, which came from 40 to 45 ophthalmopathy, around 74 hyperthyroidism and approximately 17 progressor patients. Whether ophthalmopathy could be predicted prospectively was tested in an independent validation cohort made up of about 20 hyperthyroidism patients plus 17 patients who later progressed to ophthalmopathy. In addition, the study compared T-cell repertoires in thyroid tissue and in blood from five to seven Graves' hyperthyroidism patients. The paper's findings and limits, for the study overall: Blood samples also contained most of the expanded thyroid clonotypes (frequency above 0.001), which suggests that blood repertoires may reflect thyroid immune responses. No statistical method was used to set the sample size in advance, and investigators knew the group allocation. During validation, the model predicted progression to ophthalmopathy a median of about 6.3 months ahead of onset, with around 71% sensitivity and more than 72% specificity. A model built on a 13 V-J signature distinguished ophthalmopathy from stable hyperthyroidism, reaching around 88% sensitivity and 81% to 83% specificity in cross-validation and 80%/75% in testing.

Stable Graves' hyperthyroidism was defined as no progression to ophthalmopathy during 18 months of follow-up. Hyperthyroidism patients were aged 18 to 65 years and newly diagnosed, with disease duration of less than 2 months. Any patient with an uncontrolled infection, another autoimmune disease, pregnancy or lactation was excluded. Clinical symptoms, serum thyroxine and TRAb, thyroid ultrasound, and orbital computed tomography formed the basis for the diagnoses. PBMCs were separated from about 10 ml of fresh peripheral blood using Ficoll-Paque density gradient centrifugation. Total RNA was extracted with Trizol reagent, and quality was checked on an Agilent 2100 Bioanalyzer.

This clonotype was sampled from a woman in her late teens or twenties with Graves' hyperthyroidism. The rearrangement combines TRBV14 with TRBJ2-7; TRBD1 aligns with 9 central bases. Sample: blood. The sequenced DNA: TGTGCCAGCAGCTCATGGGACAGGGCCCTATGGGACGAGCAGTACTTC. This translates into CASSSWDRALWDEQYF.